This TCR beta chain emerged from a study of T cell repertoires in cytomegalovirus infection. Whole-study context: Evidence of both CMV infection and a matching HLA type came from public TCR beta signatures. Overall study findings and caveats: The ex vivo response was dominated by HLA-C-restricted CMV-specific TCR beta clonotypes. Cumulated frequencies of public TCR beta families served to identify carriers of CMV plus the relevant HLA.

MiXCR was run by TCRdb on the reads, yielding one entry per CDR3 protein. Found here are approximately 100,000 distinct CDR3 sequences, less than 25% of them singletons; the top ten hold roughly two fifths. Losses at the gene ends were 2 bases for V and 8 bases for J; bases not matched to a gene: 10. This CDR3 has 16 residues. Germline V gene sequence: CDR1 SGHDT, CDR2 YYEEEE. As for this clonotype: Its target is unknown.

The sequence derives from a human donor in good health (CMV status not recorded). Some clones in this sample may be carry-over from other donors' samples. The chain is built from TRBV5-6 and TRBJ2-1; 10 bases agree with TRBD2. The material sequenced was CD8+ T cells from PBMCs. The chain's CDR3 is CASSFSTSGNPDEQFF. CDR3 DNA sequence: TGTGCCAGCAGCTTTTCCACTAGCGGGAATCCCGATGAGCAGTTCTTC.